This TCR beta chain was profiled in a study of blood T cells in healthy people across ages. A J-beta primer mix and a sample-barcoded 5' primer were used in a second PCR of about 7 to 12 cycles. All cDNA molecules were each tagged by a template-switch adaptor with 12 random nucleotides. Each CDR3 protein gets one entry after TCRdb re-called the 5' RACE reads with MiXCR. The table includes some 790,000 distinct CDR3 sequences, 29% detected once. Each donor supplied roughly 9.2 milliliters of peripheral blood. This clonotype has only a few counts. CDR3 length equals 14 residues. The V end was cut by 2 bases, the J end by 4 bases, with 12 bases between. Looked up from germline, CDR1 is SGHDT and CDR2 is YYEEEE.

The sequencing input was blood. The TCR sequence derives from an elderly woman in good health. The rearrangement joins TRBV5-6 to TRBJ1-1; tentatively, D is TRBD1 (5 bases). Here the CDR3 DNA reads TGTGCCAGCAGCTTTCCAGGGCTGGGCACTGAAGCTTTCTTT. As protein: CASSFPGLGTEAFF.